The rows below give T cell receptor beta chains drawn from one sample of a study of T cell repertoires in cytomegalovirus infection. TCRdb used MiXCR to reprocess the reads, holding one entry per CDR3 protein. This table has roughly 230,000 distinct CDR3 sequences, approximately 7% appearing once. Sequencing input: PBMCs. These receptors were taken from a human donor in good health (CMV status not recorded). Some clones in this sample may be carry-over from other donors' samples. The CDR3 runs from the conserved cysteine through the conserved F or W. The order of the fields is clone size, V gene, D gene, J gene, CDR3 protein, CDR3 DNA. D genes are given only for firm matches. Clone size is stated in some rows and not others, as once, few, many or a class when expanded.

-,TRBV28,-,TRBJ2-3,CASSPWTASTDTQYF,TGTGCCAGCAGTCCTTGGACAGCTAGCACAGATACGCAGTATTTT
many,TRBV20-1,-,TRBJ2-3,CSARAPRVYGSDTQYF,TGCAGTGCTAGAGCTCCCAGGGTTTACGGTTCAGATACGCAGTATTTT
many,TRBV19,TRBD1,TRBJ1-1,CASTTLPGQGNTEAFF,TGTGCCAGTACCACATTACCGGGACAGGGAAACACTGAAGCTTTCTTT
many,TRBV7-9,-,TRBJ2-1,CASSEGRFHNEQFF,TGTGCCAGCAGCGAGGGAAGGTTCCACAATGAGCAGTTCTTC
many,TRBV7-2,-,TRBJ1-1,CASSRQRGDTEAFF,TGTGCCAGCAGCCGACAGCGAGGGGACACTGAAGCTTTCTTT
many,TRBV6-2/TRBV6-3,-,TRBJ2-5,CASSGLPQETQYF,TGTGCCAGCAGCGGCCTTCCACAGGAGACCCAGTACTTC
many,TRBV28,TRBD1,TRBJ1-4,CASSQGTGTAEEKLFF,TGTGCCAGCAGTCAGGGAACCGGGACAGCGGAGGAAAAACTGTTTTTT
-,TRBV20-1,-,TRBJ1-1,CSAREGKTPEAFF,TGCAGTGCTAGAGAAGGGAAAACCCCTGAAGCTTTCTTT
many,TRBV14,-,TRBJ1-1,CASSLGPTTEAFF,TGTGCCAGCAGTTTAGGACCCACCACTGAAGCTTTCTTT
many,TRBV6-6,-,TRBJ1-6,CASSYAEGTVNGSPLHF,TGTGCCAGCAGTTACGCCGAGGGTACAGTTAATGGTTCACCCCTCCACTTT
many,TRBV6-1,TRBD1,TRBJ2-1,CASRQGQGLHEQFF,TGTGCCAGCAGACAAGGACAGGGGTTGCATGAGCAGTTCTTC
many,TRBV29-1,TRBD1,TRBJ2-7,CSGGQRNYEQYF,TGCAGCGGGGGACAGAGGAACTACGAGCAGTACTTC
many,TRBV6-2/TRBV6-3,TRBD1,TRBJ1-1,CASSNPGGPQNTEAFF,TGTGCCAGCAGTAATCCAGGGGGACCGCAGAACACTGAAGCTTTCTTT
many,TRBV6-4,-,TRBJ2-1,CASSDTGGTYNEQFF,TGTGCCAGCAGTGATACAGGAGGAACCTACAATGAGCAGTTCTTC
many,TRBV7-8,TRBD1,TRBJ1-1,CASSEGQGGTEAFF,TGTGCCAGCAGCGAAGGACAGGGCGGCACTGAAGCTTTCTTT
many,TRBV7-3,TRBD2,TRBJ2-5,CASSPLADQETQYF,TGTGCCAGCAGCCCTCTAGCGGATCAAGAGACCCAGTACTTC
medium-sized,TRBV7-8,-,TRBJ2-7,CASSLEYYEQYF,TGTGCCAGCAGCTTAGAGTACTACGAGCAGTACTTC
many,TRBV7-6,-,TRBJ2-2,CASSLGAGTTGELFF,TGTGCCAGCAGCTTAGGGGCCGGGACAACCGGGGAGCTGTTTTTT
many,TRBV28,-,TRBJ1-4,CASRAGKKLFF,TGTGCCAGCAGAGCGGGCAAAAAACTGTTTTTT
once,TRBV29-1,-,TRBJ1-1,CSVEVGDRIMNTEAFF,TGCAGCGTTGAAGTAGGAGACAGAATAATGAACACTGAAGCTTTCTTT
many,TRBV5-1,-,TRBJ2-2,CASPLGRQTGELFF,TGCGCCAGCCCCTTGGGGCGGCAGACCGGGGAGCTGTTTTTT
many,TRBV7-6,-,TRBJ1-2,CASSLAGRWNYGYTF,TGTGCCAGCAGCTTAGCAGGGCGGTGGAACTATGGCTACACCTTC
many,TRBV7-2,-,TRBJ1-1,CASSLTGQTEAFF,TGTGCCAGCAGCTTAACGGGTCAGACTGAAGCTTTCTTT
many,TRBV7-9,TRBD1,TRBJ2-2,CASSPRTGVGELFF,TGTGCCAGCAGCCCCAGGACAGGTGTCGGGGAGCTGTTTTTT
many,TRBV28,-,TRBJ1-2,CASSSVGWRGYTF,TGTGCCAGCAGTTCAGTGGGGTGGCGCGGCTACACCTTC
many,TRBV5-4,TRBD1,TRBJ2-7,CASSLPGAGGVYEQYF,TGTGCCAGCAGCTTGCCCGGCGCAGGGGGCGTGTACGAGCAGTACTTC
many,TRBV28,TRBD1,TRBJ1-1,CASSIRQGWDTEAFF,TGTGCCAGCAGTATACGACAGGGATGGGACACTGAAGCTTTCTTT
many,TRBV6-2/TRBV6-3,-,TRBJ1-5,CASSYGRNNQPQHF,TGTGCCAGCAGTTACGGTAGGAACAATCAGCCCCAGCATTTT
many,TRBV10-3,TRBD1,TRBJ2-1,CAIGRDRGYNEQFF,TGTGCCATCGGCCGGGACAGGGGGTACAATGAGCAGTTCTTC
many,TRBV12-5,-,TRBJ2-1,CASGPGAYNEQFF,TGTGCTAGTGGACCCGGGGCTTACAATGAGCAGTTCTTC
many,TRBV25-1,-,TRBJ1-6,CASKGGEDFTSPLHF,TGTGCCAGCAAAGGCGGGGAAGACTTTACTTCACCCCTCCACTTT
many,TRBV11-2,-,TRBJ1-2,CASSQGPRTLTYGYTF,TGTGCCAGCAGCCAAGGTCCCAGGACGCTAACCTATGGCTACACCTTC
many,TRBV7-3,-,TRBJ2-3,CASSPGGNRVGDTQYF,TGTGCCAGCAGTCCGGGGGGCAACAGGGTTGGAGATACGCAGTATTTT
many,TRBV29-1,TRBD1,TRBJ1-4,CSVSRDSNEKLFF,TGCAGCGTGTCCCGGGACAGTAATGAAAAACTGTTTTTT
many,TRBV6-5,-,TRBJ1-5,CATSGGGVYQPQHF,TGTGCCACCTCCGGTGGAGGGGTTTATCAGCCCCAGCATTTT
many,TRBV23-1,-,TRBJ1-6,CASSPPPNSPLHF,TGCGCCAGCAGTCCTCCCCCCAATTCACCCCTCCACTTT
-,TRBV7-2,-,TRBJ2-7,CASSLDIPRYEQYF,TGTGCCAGCAGCTTAGACATACCGCGCTACGAGCAGTACTTC
many,TRBV4-1,-,TRBJ1-2,CASSHIREVPEGYTF,TGCGCCAGCAGCCATATAAGGGAAGTCCCAGAAGGCTACACCTTC
many,TRBV6-1,-,TRBJ1-1,CASSTGLLEAFF,TGTGCCAGCAGTACGGGATTACTTGAAGCTTTCTTT
many,TRBV12-3/TRBV12-4,-,TRBJ1-6,CASNPNLGYGSPLHF,TGTGCCAGCAATCCCAATCTAGGGTATGGTTCACCCCTCCACTTT
many,TRBV6-5,-,TRBJ1-1,CASSYTAGATTEAFF,TGTGCCAGCAGTTATACGGCCGGGGCGACCACTGAAGCTTTCTTT
many,TRBV11-2,TRBD1,TRBJ2-2,CASSLGGQVNTGELFF,TGTGCCAGCAGCTTAGGTGGACAGGTCAACACCGGGGAGCTGTTTTTT
many,TRBV15,TRBD2,TRBJ2-1,CATSAQAGGRNEQFF,TGTGCCACCAGCGCGCAAGCGGGGGGGCGGAATGAGCAGTTCTTC
many,TRBV6-5,TRBD1,TRBJ1-1,CASSWDRYTEAFF,TGTGCCAGCAGTTGGGACAGATACACTGAAGCTTTCTTT
many,TRBV28,-,TRBJ2-1,CASRTSNLYNEQFF,TGTGCCAGCAGAACCAGCAACCTTTACAATGAGCAGTTCTTC
-,TRBV20-1,-,TRBJ2-5,CSAVLGGPQETQYF,TGCAGTGCTGTCCTAGGAGGGCCCCAAGAGACCCAGTACTTC
many,TRBV28,TRBD1,TRBJ1-4,CASMTGGNNEKLFF,TGTGCCAGCATGACAGGGGGCAATAATGAAAAACTGTTTTTT
few,TRBV5-1,-,TRBJ2-1,CASSLGVEGNPFF,TGCGCCAGCAGCTTGGGCGTAGAGGGGAATCCGTTCTTC
many,TRBV24-1,-,TRBJ2-1,CATSNTGEQFF,TGTGCCACCAGTAACACTGGTGAGCAGTTCTTC
many,TRBV3-1,-,TRBJ2-2,CASSQSGGTGELFF,TGTGCCAGCAGCCAATCTGGGGGGACCGGGGAGCTGTTTTTT
many,TRBV5-1,TRBD1,TRBJ1-1,CASSRGQENTEAFF,TGCGCCAGCAGCCGGGGACAGGAGAACACTGAAGCTTTCTTT
many,TRBV7-2,TRBD1,TRBJ1-2,CASSPLVATTGTGSYGYTF,TGTGCCAGCAGCCCGTTGGTCGCAACTACCGGGACAGGGTCCTATGGCTACACCTTC
many,TRBV7-3,TRBD2,TRBJ2-2,CASSRSGGANTGELFF,TGTGCCAGCAGCCGTAGCGGGGGAGCGAACACCGGGGAGCTGTTTTTT
-,TRBV6-8,TRBD2,TRBJ2-3,CASNPSGGASRDTQYF,TGTGCCAGCAACCCCTCGGGGGGGGCGAGCAGGGATACGCAGTATTTT
many,TRBV28,-,TRBJ1-5,CASSPPPPTLAPQHF,TGTGCCAGCAGTCCTCCCCCCCCCACGCTGGCGCCCCAGCATTTT
-,TRBV25-1,-,TRBJ1-5,CASSEAGYQPQHF,TGTGCCAGCAGTGAAGCGGGTTACCAGCCCCAGCATTTT
once,TRBV7-2,-,TRBJ2-4,CASSSRWVNTQYF,TGTGCCAGCAGCTCCAGGTGGGTCAACACTCAGTACTTC
-,TRBV29-1,TRBD2,TRBJ2-6,CSVEAKREGFYSGANVLTF,TGCAGCGTTGAAGCAAAACGGGAGGGGTTTTACTCTGGGGCCAACGTCCTGACTTTC
many,TRBV6-2/TRBV6-3,-,TRBJ1-5,CASSYPVRGQPQHF,TGTGCCAGCAGCTACCCCGTTAGGGGCCAGCCCCAGCATTTT
many,TRBV24-1,-,TRBJ2-3,CATSVGVSTDTQYF,TGTGCCACCAGTGTCGGGGTAAGCACAGATACGCAGTATTTT